The present TCR beta chain was sequenced within a study of cytomegalovirus exposure and HLA in healthy donors. General study findings and limits: Later analysis suggested links between common viral pathogens and several top significant clusters.

PCR employed 60 Vbeta and 13 Jbeta primers. The assay was immunoSEQ multiplex PCR, and TCRdb's table has in-frame clones only and misses some. The repertoire holds roughly 140,000 clones, with around 80% as singletons. As for this clone: Its target is unknown.

This sequence was found in a female donor in good health and CMV-seronegative. The source material was PBMCs.

Written as DNA, the CDR3 is TGTGCCAGCAGCTTACGGCCGGGACGGGAGGAGACCCAGTACTTC. Translation gives CASSLRPGREETQYF. The V call is TRBV7-2, the J call TRBJ2-5; perhaps TRBD2 as D (6 bases). Trimming stripped 2 bases from V and 5 bases from J, with 15 bases between. The germline V gene has CDR1 SGHTA and CDR2 FQGNSA. The length of the CDR3 is 15 residues.